This T cell receptor beta chain is from a study of blood T cells in healthy people across ages. Study outcomes and limitations: Per million T cells, TCR beta diversity dropped roughly linearly as age increased.

A second PCR, run for about 6 to 11 cycles, used a sample-barcoded 5' primer plus a J-beta primer mix. Every cDNA molecule bore a tag from a template-switch adaptor containing 12 random nucleotides. TCRdb passed the 5' RACE reads through MiXCR, listing each CDR3 protein once. Of under 1,000,000 distinct CDR3 sequences listed, about 45% are singletons. With 1 base clipped from V and 2 bases from J, the junction kept 8 bases outside the gene matches. The CDR3 covers 17 residues. CDR1 is MNHNS and CDR2 is SASEGT in the germline V gene. Only one count was recorded for this clonotype. As yet, its antigen is unknown.

The TCR comes from a man at least 80 years old in good health. This chain uses TRBV6-1 with TRBJ1-3, with TRBD1 identical over 7 bases. The sequencing sample was made of blood. CDR3 coding DNA: TGTGCCAGCAGTGAAGATCTCGACAGGGTGACTGGAAACACCATATATTTT. Protein: CASSEDLDRVTGNTIYF.